This TCR beta chain is drawn from a study of T cells after yellow fever vaccination. This clonotype has ten or more counts. V gave up 1 base and J gave up 8 bases, with 10 bases separating them. The CDR3 totals 13 residues. Looked up from germline, CDR1 is SGHRS and CDR2 is YFSETQ. As TCR cDNA was made by 5'RACE template switching, a universal primer site and UMIs were added. MiXCR, run by TCRdb on the 5' RACE reads, gives a single entry per CDR3 protein. The sample lists a few hundred thousand distinct CDR3 sequences, 6.7% occurring once. V gene TRBV5-1 combines with J gene TRBJ2-4, with D possibly TRBD1 on 5 matching bases. The sequence was collected from a young man who received the YFV17D yellow fever vaccine. The sample in question was CD4+ T cells sorted from PBMCs, obtained on the day of the yellow fever booster vaccination. The CDR3 sequence: CASSLMGRDIQYF. CDR3 sequence (DNA): TGCGCCAGCAGCTTGATGGGGCGAGACATTCAGTACTTC.